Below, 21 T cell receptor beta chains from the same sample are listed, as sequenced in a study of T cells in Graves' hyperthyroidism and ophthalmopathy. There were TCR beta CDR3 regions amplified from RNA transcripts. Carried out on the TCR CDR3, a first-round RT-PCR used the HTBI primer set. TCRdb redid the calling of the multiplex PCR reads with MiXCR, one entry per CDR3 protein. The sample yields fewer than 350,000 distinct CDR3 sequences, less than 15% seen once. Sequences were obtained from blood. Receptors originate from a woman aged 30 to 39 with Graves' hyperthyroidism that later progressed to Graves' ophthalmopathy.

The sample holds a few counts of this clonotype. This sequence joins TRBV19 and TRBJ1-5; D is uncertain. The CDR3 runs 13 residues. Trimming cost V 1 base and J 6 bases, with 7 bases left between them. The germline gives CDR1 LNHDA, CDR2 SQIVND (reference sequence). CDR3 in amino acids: CASSIGAGQPQHF. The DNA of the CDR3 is TGTGCCAGTAGTATAGGGGCGGGTCAGCCCCAGCATTTT.

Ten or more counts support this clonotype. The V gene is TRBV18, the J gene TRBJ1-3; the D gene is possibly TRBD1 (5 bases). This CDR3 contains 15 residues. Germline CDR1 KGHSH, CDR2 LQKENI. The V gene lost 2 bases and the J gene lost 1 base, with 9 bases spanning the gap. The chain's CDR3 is CASSPAGQSGNTIYF. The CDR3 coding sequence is TGTGCCAGCTCACCAGCAGGGCAGTCTGGAAACACCATATATTTT.

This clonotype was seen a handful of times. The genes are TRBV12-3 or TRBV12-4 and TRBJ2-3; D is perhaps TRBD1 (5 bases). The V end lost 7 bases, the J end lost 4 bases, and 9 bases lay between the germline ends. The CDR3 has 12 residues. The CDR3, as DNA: TGTGCCAGCAACTTCAGGGCAGATACGCAGTATTTT. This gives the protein CASNFRADTQYF.

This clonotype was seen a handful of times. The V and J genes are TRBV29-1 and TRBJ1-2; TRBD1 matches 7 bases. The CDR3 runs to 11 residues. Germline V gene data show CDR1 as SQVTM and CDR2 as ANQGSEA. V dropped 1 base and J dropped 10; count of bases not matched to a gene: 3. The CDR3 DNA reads TGCAGCGTTGAAGTAGGACAGGCCTACACCTTC. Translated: CSVEVGQAYTF. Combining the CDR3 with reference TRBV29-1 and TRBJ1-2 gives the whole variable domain SAVISQKPSRDICQRGTSLTIQCQVDSQVTMMFWYRQQPGQSLTLIATANQGSEATYESGFVIDKFPISRPNLTFSTLTVSNMSPEDSSIYLCSVEVGQAYTFGSGTRLTVV.

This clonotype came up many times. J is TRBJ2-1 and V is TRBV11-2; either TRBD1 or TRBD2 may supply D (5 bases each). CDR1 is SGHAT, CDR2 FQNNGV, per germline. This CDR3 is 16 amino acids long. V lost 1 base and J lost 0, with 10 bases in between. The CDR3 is CASSLAEGSSYNEQFF. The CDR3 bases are TGTGCCAGCAGCTTAGCCGAGGGGAGCTCCTACAATGAGCAGTTCTTC. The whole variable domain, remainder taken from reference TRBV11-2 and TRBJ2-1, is EAGVAQSPRYKIIEKRQSVAFWCNPISGHATLYWYQQILGQGPKLLIQFQNNGVVDDSQLPKDRFSAERLKGVDSTLKIQPAKLEDSAVYLCASSLAEGSSYNEQFFGPGTRLTVL.

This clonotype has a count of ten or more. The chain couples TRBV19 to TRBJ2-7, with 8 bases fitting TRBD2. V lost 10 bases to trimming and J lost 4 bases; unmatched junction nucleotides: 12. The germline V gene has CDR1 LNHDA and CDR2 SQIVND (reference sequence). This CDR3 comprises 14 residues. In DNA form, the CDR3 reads TGTGCCACGCAGGCGGCGGGAGGAATTTACGAGCAGTACTTC. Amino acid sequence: CATQAAGGIYEQYF.

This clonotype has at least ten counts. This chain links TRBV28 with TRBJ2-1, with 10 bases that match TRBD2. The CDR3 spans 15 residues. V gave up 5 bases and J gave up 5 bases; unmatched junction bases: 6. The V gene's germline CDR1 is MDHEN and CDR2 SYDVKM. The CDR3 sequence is CASSTSGIGNNEQFF. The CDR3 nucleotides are TGTGCCAGCAGTACTAGCGGGATTGGAAACAATGAGCAGTTCTTC.

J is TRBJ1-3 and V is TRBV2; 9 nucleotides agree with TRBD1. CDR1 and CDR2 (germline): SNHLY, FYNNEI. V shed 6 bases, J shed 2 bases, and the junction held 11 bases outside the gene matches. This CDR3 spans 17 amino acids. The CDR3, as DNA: TGTGCCAGCAGCCCGGACAGGGGCCACAGGGCTGGAAACACCATATATTTT. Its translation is CASSPDRGHRAGNTIYF.

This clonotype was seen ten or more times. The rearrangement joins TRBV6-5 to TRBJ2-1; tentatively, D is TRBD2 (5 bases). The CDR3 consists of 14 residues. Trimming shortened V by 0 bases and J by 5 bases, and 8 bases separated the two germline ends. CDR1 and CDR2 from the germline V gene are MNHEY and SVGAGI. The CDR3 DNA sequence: TGTGCCAGCAGTTACTCAAGCGGCAACAATGAGCAGTTCTTC. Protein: CASSYSSGNNEQFF.

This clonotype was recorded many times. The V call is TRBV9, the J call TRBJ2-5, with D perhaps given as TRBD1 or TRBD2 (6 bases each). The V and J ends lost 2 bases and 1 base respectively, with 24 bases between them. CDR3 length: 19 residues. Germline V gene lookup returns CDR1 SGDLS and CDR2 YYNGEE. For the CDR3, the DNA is TGTGCCAGCAGCGTCCCAACGGCCCTCATAGGGGGAGGCCAAGAGACCCAGTACTTC. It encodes CASSVPTALIGGGQETQYF.

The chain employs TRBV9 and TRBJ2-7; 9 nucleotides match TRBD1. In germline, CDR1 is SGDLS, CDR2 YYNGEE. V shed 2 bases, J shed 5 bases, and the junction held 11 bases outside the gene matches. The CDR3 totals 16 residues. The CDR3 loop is CASSVLDRGVFDEQYF. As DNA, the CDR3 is TGTGCCAGCAGCGTCTTGGACAGGGGTGTTTTCGACGAGCAGTACTTC.

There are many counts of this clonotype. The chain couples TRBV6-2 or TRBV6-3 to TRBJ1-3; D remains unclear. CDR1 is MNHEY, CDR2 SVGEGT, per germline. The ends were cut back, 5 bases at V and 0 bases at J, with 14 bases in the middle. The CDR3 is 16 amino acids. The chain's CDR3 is CASSTMRGDSGNTIYF. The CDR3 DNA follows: TGTGCCAGCAGTACCATGAGAGGAGACTCTGGAAACACCATATATTTT.

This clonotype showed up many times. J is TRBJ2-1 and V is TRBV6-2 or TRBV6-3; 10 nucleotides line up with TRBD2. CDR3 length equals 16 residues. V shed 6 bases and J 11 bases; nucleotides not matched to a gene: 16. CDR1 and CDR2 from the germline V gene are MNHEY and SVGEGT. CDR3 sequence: CASSPPRQLAGVKQFF. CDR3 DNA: TGTGCCAGCAGCCCCCCCCGCCAGCTAGCGGGAGTAAAGCAGTTCTTC.

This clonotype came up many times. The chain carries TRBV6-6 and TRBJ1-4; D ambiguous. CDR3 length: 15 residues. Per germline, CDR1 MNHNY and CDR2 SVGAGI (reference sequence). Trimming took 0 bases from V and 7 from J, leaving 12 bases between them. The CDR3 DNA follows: TGTGCCAGCAGTTACTCGGCGGGGATTAGTGAAAAACTGTTTTTT. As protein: CASSYSAGISEKLFF.

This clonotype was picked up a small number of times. This CDR3 is CSVRTSGIETQYF. The CDR3 region has the DNA TGCAGCGTACGGACTAGCGGGATAGAGACCCAGTACTTC. The rearrangement joins TRBV29-1 to TRBJ2-5; 12 bases are a match to TRBD2. Germline-derived CDR1 and CDR2 are SQVTM and ANQGSEA. After removal of 6 bases from V and 4 bases from J, the junction contained 3 bases not matched to a gene. This CDR3 has 13 residues.

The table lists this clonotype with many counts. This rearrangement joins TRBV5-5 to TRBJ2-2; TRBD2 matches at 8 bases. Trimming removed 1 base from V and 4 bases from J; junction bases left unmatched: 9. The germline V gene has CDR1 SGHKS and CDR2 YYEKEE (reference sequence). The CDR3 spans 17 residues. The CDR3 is CASSLYFSGASTGELFF. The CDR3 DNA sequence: TGTGCCAGCAGCTTGTATTTTAGCGGGGCCTCCACCGGGGAGCTGTTTTTT.

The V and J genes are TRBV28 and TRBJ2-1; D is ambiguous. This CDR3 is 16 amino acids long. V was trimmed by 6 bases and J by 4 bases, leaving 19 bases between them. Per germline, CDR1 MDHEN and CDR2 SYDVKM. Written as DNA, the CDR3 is TGTGCCAGCAGCTCCATATATCGGGCGCCATACAATGAGCAGTTCTTC. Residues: CASSSIYRAPYNEQFF. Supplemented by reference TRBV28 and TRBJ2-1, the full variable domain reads DVKVTQSSRYLVKRTGEKVFLECVQDMDHENMFWYRQDPGLGLRLIYFSYDVKMKEKGDIPEGYSVSREKKERFSLILESASTNQTSMYLCASSSIYRAPYNEQFFGPGTRLTVL.

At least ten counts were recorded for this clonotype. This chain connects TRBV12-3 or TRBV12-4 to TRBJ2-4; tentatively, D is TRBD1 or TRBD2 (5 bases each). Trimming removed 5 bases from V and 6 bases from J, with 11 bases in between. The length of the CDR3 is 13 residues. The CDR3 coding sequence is TGTGCCAGCAGTACCGGGGACCGAAACATTCAGTACTTC. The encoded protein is CASSTGDRNIQYF.

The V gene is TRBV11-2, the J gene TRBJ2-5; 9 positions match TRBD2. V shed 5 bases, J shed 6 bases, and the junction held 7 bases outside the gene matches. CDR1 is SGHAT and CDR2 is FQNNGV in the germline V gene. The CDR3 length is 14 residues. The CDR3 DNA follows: TGTGCCAGCAGCCCCGCGGGGGGGGTGAAGACCCAGTACTTC. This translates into CASSPAGGVKTQYF. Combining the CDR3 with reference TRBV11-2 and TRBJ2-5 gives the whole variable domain EAGVAQSPRYKIIEKRQSVAFWCNPISGHATLYWYQQILGQGPKLLIQFQNNGVVDDSQLPKDRFSAERLKGVDSTLKIQPAKLEDSAVYLCASSPAGGVKTQYFGPGTRLLVL.

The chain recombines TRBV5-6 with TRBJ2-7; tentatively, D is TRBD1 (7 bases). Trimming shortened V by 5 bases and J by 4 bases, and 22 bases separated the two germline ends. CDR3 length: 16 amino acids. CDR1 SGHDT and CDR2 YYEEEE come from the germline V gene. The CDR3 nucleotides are TGTGCCAGCAGTCGCCAGGGGGGAGGAGGACCTTACGAGCAGTACTTC. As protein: CASSRQGGGGPYEQYF.

The CDR3 DNA reads as TGTGCCAGCAGCTTCCGGACAGGGGTTAACTATGGCTACACCTTC. This sequence encodes CASSFRTGVNYGYTF. The rearrangement links TRBV5-4 to TRBJ1-2; 9 positions agree with TRBD1. Germline V CDR1 and CDR2: SGHNT, YYREEE (reference sequence). J was trimmed by 1 base and V by 2 bases; bases with no gene match: 3. This CDR3 contains 15 residues.